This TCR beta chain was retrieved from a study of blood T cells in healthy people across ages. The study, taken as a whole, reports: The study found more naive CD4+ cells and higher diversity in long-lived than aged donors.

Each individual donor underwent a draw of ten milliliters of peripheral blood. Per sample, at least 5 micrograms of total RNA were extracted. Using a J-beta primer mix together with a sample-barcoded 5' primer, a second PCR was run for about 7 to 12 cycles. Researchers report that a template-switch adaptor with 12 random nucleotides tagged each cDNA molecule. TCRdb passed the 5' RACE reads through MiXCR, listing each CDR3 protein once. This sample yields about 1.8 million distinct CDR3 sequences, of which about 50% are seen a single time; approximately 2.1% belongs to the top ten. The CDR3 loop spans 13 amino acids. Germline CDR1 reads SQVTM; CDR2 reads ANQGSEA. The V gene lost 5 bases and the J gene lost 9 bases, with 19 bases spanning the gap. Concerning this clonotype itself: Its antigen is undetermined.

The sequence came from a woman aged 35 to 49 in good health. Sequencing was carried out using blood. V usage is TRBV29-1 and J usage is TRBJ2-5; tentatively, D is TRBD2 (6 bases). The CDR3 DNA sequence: TGCAGCGTTTTGGACTACGGGGAGATGGCCCAGTACTTC. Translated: CSVLDYGEMAQYF. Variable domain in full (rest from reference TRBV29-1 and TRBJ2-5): SAVISQKPSRDICQRGTSLTIQCQVDSQVTMMFWYRQQPGQSLTLIATANQGSEATYESGFVIDKFPISRPNLTFSTLTVSNMSPEDSSIYLCSVLDYGEMAQYFGPGTRLLVL.